This T cell receptor (beta chain) was captured by sequencing in a study of tumor-infiltrating lymphocytes in primary liver carcinoma. Study-wide background: Each sample had roughly 3.5 to 7.5 million productive TCRbeta reads regardless of tissue type.

From 400 to 550 ng total RNA, TCR beta cDNA was generated with a primer in the constant region. Construction of TCR beta libraries relied on three successive nested multiplex PCR rounds employing slightly modified ARM-PCR. TRBV1-TRBV30 forward primers paired with a C-beta reverse primer were used in the first two PCR rounds, which ran roughly 9 cycles each. MiXCR was run by TCRdb on the multiplex PCR reads, yielding one entry per CDR3 protein. The sample yields fewer than 250,000 distinct CDR3 sequences, around 85% seen once. Germline lookup yields CDR1 LGHNA and CDR2 YSLEER. The CDR3 covers 16 residues. Study-level points and caveats: A significantly higher top-250-clone fraction was found in tumors than in blood (p = 0.039). Merely some 7.5-24% of top clones spanned all five tumor regions.

As for this clonotype: The antigen is unknown. The junction does not match germline at one end; this may be a read error.

RNA and DNA were co-extracted from approximately 20-30 mg of unsorted bulk tissue. The sequence was obtained from a man aged 35-49 years with primary liver carcinoma and hepatitis B virus infection. The gene calls are TRBV4-3 and TRBJ2-1, with TRBD1 identical over 7 bases. Sequenced material: tumor tissue from primary liver carcinoma. CDR3 amino acids: CAISQDVGGQYNEQFF. For the CDR3, the DNA is TGCGCCATCAGCCAAGACGTAGGGGGCCAGTACAATGAGCAGTTCTTC.